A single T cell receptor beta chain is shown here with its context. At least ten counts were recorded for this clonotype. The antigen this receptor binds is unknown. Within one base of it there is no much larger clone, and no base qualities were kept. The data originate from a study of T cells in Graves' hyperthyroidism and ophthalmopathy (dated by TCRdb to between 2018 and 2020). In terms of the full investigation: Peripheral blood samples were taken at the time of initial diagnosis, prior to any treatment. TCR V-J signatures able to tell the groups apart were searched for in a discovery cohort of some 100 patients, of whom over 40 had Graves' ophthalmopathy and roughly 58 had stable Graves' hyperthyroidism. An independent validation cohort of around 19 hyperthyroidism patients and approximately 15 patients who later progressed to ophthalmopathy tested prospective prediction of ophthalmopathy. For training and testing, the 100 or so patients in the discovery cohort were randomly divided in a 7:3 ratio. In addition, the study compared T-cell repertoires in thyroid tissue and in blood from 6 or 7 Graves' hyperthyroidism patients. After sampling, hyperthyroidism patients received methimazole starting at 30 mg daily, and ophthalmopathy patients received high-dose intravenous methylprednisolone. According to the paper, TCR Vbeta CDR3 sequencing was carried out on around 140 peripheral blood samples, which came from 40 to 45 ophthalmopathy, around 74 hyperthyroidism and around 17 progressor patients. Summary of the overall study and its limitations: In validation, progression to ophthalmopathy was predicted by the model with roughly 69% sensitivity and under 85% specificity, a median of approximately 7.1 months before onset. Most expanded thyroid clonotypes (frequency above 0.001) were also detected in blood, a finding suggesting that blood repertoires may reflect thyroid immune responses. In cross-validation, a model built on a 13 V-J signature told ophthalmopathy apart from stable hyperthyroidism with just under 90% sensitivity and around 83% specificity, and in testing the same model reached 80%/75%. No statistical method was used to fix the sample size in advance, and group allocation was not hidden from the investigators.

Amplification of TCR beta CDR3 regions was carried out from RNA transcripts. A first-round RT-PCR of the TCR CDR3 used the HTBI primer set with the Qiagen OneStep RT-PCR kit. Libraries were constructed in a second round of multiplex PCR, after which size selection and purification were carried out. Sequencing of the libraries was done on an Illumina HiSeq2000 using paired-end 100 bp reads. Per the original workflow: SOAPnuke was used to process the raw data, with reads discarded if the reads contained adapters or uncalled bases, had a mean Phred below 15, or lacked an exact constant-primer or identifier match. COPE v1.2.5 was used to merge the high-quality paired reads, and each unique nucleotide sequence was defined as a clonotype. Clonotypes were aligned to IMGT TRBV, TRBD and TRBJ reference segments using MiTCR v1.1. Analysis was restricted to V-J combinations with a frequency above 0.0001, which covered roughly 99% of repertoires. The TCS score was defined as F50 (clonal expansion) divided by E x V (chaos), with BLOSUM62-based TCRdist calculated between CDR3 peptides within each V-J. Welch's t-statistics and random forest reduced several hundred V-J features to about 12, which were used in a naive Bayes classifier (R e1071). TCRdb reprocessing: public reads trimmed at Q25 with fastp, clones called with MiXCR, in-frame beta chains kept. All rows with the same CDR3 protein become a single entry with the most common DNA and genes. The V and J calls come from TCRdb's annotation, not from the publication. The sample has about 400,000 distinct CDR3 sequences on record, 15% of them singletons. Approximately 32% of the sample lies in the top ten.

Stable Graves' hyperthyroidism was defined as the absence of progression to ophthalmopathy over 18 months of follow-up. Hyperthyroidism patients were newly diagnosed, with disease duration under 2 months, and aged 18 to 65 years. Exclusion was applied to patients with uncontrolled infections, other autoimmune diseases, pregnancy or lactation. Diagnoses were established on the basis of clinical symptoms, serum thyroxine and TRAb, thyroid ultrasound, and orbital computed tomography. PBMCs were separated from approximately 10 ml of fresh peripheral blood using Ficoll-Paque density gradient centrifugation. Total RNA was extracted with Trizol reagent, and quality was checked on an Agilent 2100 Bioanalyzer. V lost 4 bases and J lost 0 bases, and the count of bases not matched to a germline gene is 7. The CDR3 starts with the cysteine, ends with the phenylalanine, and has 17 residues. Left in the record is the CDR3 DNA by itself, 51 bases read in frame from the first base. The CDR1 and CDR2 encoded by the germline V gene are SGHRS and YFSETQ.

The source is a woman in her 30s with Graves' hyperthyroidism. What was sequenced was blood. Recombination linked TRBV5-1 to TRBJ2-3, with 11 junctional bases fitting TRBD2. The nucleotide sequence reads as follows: TGCGCCAGCAGCCGCCTTGGGACTAGCGGCAGCACAGATACGCAGTATTTT. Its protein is CASSRLGTSGSTDTQYF.